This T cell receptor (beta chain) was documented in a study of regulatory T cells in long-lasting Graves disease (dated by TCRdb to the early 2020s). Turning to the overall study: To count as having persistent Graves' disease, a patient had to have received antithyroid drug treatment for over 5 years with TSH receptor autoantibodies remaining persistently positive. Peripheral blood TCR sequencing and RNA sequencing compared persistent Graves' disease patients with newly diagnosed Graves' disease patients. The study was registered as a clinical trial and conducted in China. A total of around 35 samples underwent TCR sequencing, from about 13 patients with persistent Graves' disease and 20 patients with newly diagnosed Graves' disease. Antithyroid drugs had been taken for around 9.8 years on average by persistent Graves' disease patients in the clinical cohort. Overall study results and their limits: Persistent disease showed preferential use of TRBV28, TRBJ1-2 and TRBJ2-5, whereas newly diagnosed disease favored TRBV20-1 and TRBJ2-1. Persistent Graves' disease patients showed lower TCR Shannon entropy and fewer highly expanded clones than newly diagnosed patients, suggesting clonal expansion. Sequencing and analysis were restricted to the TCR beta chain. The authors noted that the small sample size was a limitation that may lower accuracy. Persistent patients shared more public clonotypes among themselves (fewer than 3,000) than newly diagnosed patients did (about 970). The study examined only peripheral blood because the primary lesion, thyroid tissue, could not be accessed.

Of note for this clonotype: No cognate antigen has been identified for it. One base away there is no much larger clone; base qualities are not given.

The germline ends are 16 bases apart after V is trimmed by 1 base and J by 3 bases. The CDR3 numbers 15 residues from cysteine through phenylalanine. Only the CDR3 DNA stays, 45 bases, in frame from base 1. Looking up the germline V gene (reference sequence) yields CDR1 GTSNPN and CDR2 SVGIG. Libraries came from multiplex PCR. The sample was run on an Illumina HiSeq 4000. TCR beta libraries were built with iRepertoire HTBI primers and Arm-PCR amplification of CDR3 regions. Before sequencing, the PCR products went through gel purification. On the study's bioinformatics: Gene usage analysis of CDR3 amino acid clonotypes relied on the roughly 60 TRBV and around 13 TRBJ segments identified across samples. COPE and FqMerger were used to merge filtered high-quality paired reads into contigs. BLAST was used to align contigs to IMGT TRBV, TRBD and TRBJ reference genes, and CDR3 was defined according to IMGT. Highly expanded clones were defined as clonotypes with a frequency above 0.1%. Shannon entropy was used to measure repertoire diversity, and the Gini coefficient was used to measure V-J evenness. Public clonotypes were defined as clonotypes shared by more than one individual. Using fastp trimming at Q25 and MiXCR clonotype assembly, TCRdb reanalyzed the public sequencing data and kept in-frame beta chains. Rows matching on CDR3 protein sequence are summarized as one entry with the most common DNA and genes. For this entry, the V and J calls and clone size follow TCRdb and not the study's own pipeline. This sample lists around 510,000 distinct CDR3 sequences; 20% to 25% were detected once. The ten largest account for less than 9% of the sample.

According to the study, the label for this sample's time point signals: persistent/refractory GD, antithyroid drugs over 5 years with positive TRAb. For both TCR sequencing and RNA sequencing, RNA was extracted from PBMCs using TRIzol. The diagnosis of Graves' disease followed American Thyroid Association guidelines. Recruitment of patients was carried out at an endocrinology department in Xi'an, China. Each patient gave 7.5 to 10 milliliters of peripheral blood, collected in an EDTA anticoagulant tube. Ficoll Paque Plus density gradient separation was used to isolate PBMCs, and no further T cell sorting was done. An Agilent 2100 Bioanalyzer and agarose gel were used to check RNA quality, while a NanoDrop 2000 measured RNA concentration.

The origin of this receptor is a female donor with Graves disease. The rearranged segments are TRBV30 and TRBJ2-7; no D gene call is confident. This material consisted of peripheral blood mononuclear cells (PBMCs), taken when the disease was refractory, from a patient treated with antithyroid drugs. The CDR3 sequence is CAWSERFQSYYEQYF. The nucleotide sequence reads TGTGCCTGGAGTGAGAGATTTCAATCTTACTACGAGCAGTACTTC.